This T cell receptor (beta chain) was identified during a study of T cell responses to AZD1222 COVID-19 vaccine. Study-wide results and caveats: Mostly white British, mostly female donors; authors suggested clonal diversity may be underestimated.

As to this clone: What it recognizes is unknown.

Libraries were prepared by immunoSEQ multiplex PCR; TCRdb keeps only in-frame clonotypes and omits some of them. The sample includes roughly 200,000 clones, approximately 89% of them seen just once. CDR1 and CDR2 from the germline V gene are SNHLY and FYNNEI. V shed 1 base and J shed 5 bases, with 15 bases lying between them. This CDR3 region has 15 residues. The receptor was isolated from an adult who received the AZD1222 COVID-19 vaccine. The gene calls are TRBV2 and TRBJ2-7, with D perhaps assigned TRBD1 or TRBD2 (6 bases each). The sequenced sample was peripheral blood, obtained 28 days after the second AZD1222 dose. The CDR3 region has the DNA TGTGCCAGCAGTGAAGTCGGGGGCAAAGGGGACGAGCAGTACTTC. Translation gives CASSEVGGKGDEQYF.